These T cell receptor beta chains were read from a single sample in a study of blood T cell repertoires in COVID-19. Only in-frame clones appear in the TCRdb table, and some are missing; sequencing was by immunoSEQ multiplex PCR. The profile covers some 130,000 clones, with roughly 90% appearing a single time and less than 2.5% taken by the ten largest. Sequenced sample: peripheral blood. All receptors come from a man in his 70s with active COVID-19. CDR3s leave out the opening cysteine and the closing phenylalanine or tryptophan. Fields, in order: clone size, V gene, J gene, CDR3 protein. Size tells how often a clone was seen (once, few, many) or the class of an expanded clone, and some rows leave it out.

NA,TRBV9,TRBJ2-1,ASSVVGGPDEQF
NA,TRBV3-1/TRBV3-2,TRBJ1-1,ASSQEGGGTEAF
few,TRBV27,TRBJ1-5,ASRRGLDQPQH
few,TRBV7-9,TRBJ2-7,ASSPGLAGTYEQY
NA,TRBV6-5,TRBJ1-3,ASSPTSDTIY
NA,TRBV27,TRBJ2-7,ASSIAGTSGSYEQY
NA,TRBV29-1,TRBJ2-1,SVEGFHRGGNEQF
NA,TRBV6-1,TRBJ2-7,ASSAANSYEQY
NA,TRBV2,TRBJ2-7,ASSEGQSSYEQY
once,TRBV11-3,TRBJ1-1,ASSQGAGNTEAF
NA,TRBV12-3/TRBV12-4,TRBJ1-1,ASSLQENTEAF
few,TRBV2,TRBJ2-1,ASSSSGSSYNEQF
NA,TRBV7-2,TRBJ2-5,ASTPPRGGAETQY
NA,TRBV19,TRBJ2-1,ASKSSGSLYNEQF
few,TRBV7-2,TRBJ2-4,ASTSGGAGNIQY
NA,TRBV6-2/TRBV6-3,TRBJ2-1,ASSTSRLRAGNEQF
NA,TRBV6-5,TRBJ2-5,ASSYSQGGAQY
NA,TRBV15,TRBJ2-5,ATSGYGTLQETQY
NA,TRBV15,TRBJ2-4,ATSTGGGVAKNIQY
NA,TRBV5-4,TRBJ1-1,ASSSLSNTEAF
NA,TRBV7-2,TRBJ2-1,ASSLGASGSYNEQF
NA,TRBV24-1,TRBJ1-5,ATSDTDRGNQPQH
NA,TRBV3-1/TRBV3-2,TRBJ1-6,ASSHEGGPLH
NA,TRBV19,TRBJ1-2,ASRDRGRENYGYT
NA,TRBV5-1,TRBJ1-2,ASSPVEGRAGGYT
NA,TRBV6-5,TRBJ2-3,ASRQGRTDTQY
NA,TRBV27,TRBJ1-5,ASRRLTGGPVAQH
NA,TRBV28,TRBJ1-1,ASIVSWAAYTEAF
NA,TRBV18,TRBJ2-7,ASSPLGTGETVEQY
NA,TRBV28,TRBJ1-4,ASSPPSGRGKLF
NA,TRBV5-1,TRBJ2-1,ASKPGTSGNEQF
once,TRBV5-4,TRBJ2-3,ASSLGQGGDTQY
few,TRBV6-5,TRBJ1-2,ASSYGFGQGGGYT
NA,TRBV19,TRBJ1-5,ASSLTQGASNQPQH
NA,TRBV5-3,TRBJ2-7,ARSLAGLANEQY
NA,TRBV2,TRBJ2-7,ASRGTLSYEQY
NA,TRBV15,TRBJ1-5,ATSRGRGDNQPQH
NA,TRBV15,TRBJ2-5,ATSRDPDSQETQY
few,TRBV5-4,TRBJ1-6,ASSLESSYNSPLH
NA,TRBV9,TRBJ1-5,ASSVDGGNQPQH
NA,TRBV7-2,TRBJ1-2,ASRRDRGRGYT
NA,TRBV10-2,TRBJ2-7,ASSEPRSYEQY
NA,TRBV27,TRBJ1-1,ASRTGPTEAF
NA,TRBV11-2,TRBJ2-1,ASSRLGLVEANEQF
NA,TRBV12-3/TRBV12-4,TRBJ1-2,ASRSTGKDGYT
NA,TRBV5-1,TRBJ2-3,ASSLPSQGVTDTQY
NA,TRBV28,TRBJ1-6,ASSSRHHRDRAPLH
NA,TRBV5-1,TRBJ2-7,ASSWTSGIRSEQY
NA,TRBV7-8,TRBJ1-5,ASSLTGGYQPQH
NA,TRBV5-1,TRBJ1-5,ASSLGQGDNQPQH
NA,TRBV28,TRBJ1-2,ASSSPGTGDYGYT